Below are 31 T cell receptor beta chains sequenced from a single sample in a study of blood T cell repertoires in COVID-19. Profiled with immunoSEQ multiplex PCR; TCRdb holds only in-frame clones, not every one. The repertoire holds 150,000 to 200,000 clones, with around 80% as singletons. The sequenced sample consisted of peripheral blood. The receptors stem from a woman of 80 years or more with active or convalescent COVID-19.

This clone showed up just a few times. The genes are TRBV14 and TRBJ1-1, with D tentatively TRBD1 (5 bases). This CDR3 has 14 residues. Germline lookup yields CDR1 SGHDN and CDR2 FVKESK. V was cut by 3 bases and J by 2 bases, with 10 bases left in between. The chain's CDR3 is CASSQDTVNTEAFF. In nucleotides, the CDR3 is TGTGCCAGCAGCCAGGACACAGTAAACACTGAAGCTTTCTTT.

The V and J genes are TRBV13 and TRBJ2-5, with TRBD2 matching 7 bases. Trimming took 5 bases from V and 5 from J; bases not matched to a gene: 11. The germline gives CDR1 PRHDT, CDR2 FYEKMQ (reference sequence). The CDR3 totals 15 residues. Here the CDR3 DNA reads TGTGCCAGCAGCCGAAACGGACTAGTCGGTGAGACCCAGTACTTC. This encodes CASSRNGLVGETQYF.

This clone was seen more than once but under ten times. The chain combines TRBV7-2 with TRBJ1-1; 10 bases agree with TRBD1. J was trimmed by 4 bases and V by 4 bases; bases with no gene match: 0. CDR3 length: 13 residues. Looked up from germline, CDR1 is SGHTA and CDR2 is FQGNSA. Written as DNA, the CDR3 is TGTGCCAGCAGCTGGACAGGGGGCACTGAAGCTTTCTTT. Protein: CASSWTGGTEAFF.

This clone has a single count. The chain uses TRBV5-4 and TRBJ2-3; TRBD1 might be the D (6 bases). The CDR3 length is 14 residues. The germline V gene encodes CDR1 SGHNT and CDR2 YYREEE (reference sequence). V lost 1 base to trimming and J lost 4 bases, with 10 bases between them. CDR3 sequence: CASSLRGWADTQYF. The CDR3 nucleotides read TGTGCCAGCAGCTTGAGGGGGTGGGCAGATACGCAGTATTTT.

The DNA of the CDR3 is TGTGCCAGCAGCTTCGGGACAGATAATTCACCCCTCCACTTT. Translated, it gives CASSFGTDNSPLHF. The chain links TRBV7-2 to TRBJ1-6; 7 nucleotides agree with TRBD1. Germline CDR1 SGHTA, CDR2 FQGNSA. This CDR3 has 14 amino acids. Trimming removed 3 bases from V and 5 bases from J; junction bases left unmatched: 1.

The V gene is TRBV11-2, the J gene TRBJ2-7, with D tentatively TRBD1 (5 bases). The V end was cut by 3 bases, the J end by 4 bases, with 7 bases between. Per the germline V gene, CDR1 is SGHAT and CDR2 is FQNNGV. The CDR3 runs to 12 residues. As DNA, the CDR3 is TGTGCCAGCAGCTTGACAGATTACGAGCAGTACTTC. Its protein is CASSLTDYEQYF.

The rearrangement links TRBV11-2 to TRBJ1-3; D is unclear. V lost 4 bases, J lost 2 bases, and 18 bases lay in between. This CDR3 has 17 amino acids. Germline CDR1 reads SGHAT; CDR2 reads FQNNGV. The CDR3 spells CASSSRIWEGPGNTIYF. The CDR3 DNA reads TGTGCCAGCAGCTCGCGGATCTGGGAGGGCCCTGGAAACACCATATATTTT. The whole variable domain, remainder taken from reference TRBV11-2 and TRBJ1-3, is EAGVAQSPRYKIIEKRQSVAFWCNPISGHATLYWYQQILGQGPKLLIQFQNNGVVDDSQLPKDRFSAERLKGVDSTLKIQPAKLEDSAVYLCASSSRIWEGPGNTIYFGEGSWLTVV.

The rearrangement joins TRBV6-5 to TRBJ1-2; 10 nucleotides match TRBD1. The germline V gene has CDR1 MNHEY and CDR2 SVGAGI. The CDR3 runs to 14 residues. Losses at the gene ends were 6 bases for V and 4 bases for J; bases not matched to a gene: 5. The CDR3 DNA is TGTGCCAGCAGAGAGGGACAGGGGCTCTATGGCTACACCTTC. This sequence encodes CASREGQGLYGYTF.

The chain carries TRBV11-2 and TRBJ2-7; 9 nucleotides line up with TRBD1. The germline gives CDR1 SGHAT, CDR2 FQNNGV. J lost 1 base, V lost 5 bases, and 3 bases had no gene match. This CDR3 is 14 amino acids long. In nucleotides, the CDR3 is TGTGCCAGCAGCCGCGGGACAGGGTCCTACGAGCAGTACTTC. Translating gives CASSRGTGSYEQYF.

The rearrangement links TRBV19 to TRBJ1-3; tentatively, D is TRBD1 (5 bases). CDR3 length: 12 amino acids. Trimming removed 10 bases at V and 4 bases at J, with 11 bases between. In germline, CDR1 is LNHDA, CDR2 SQIVND (reference sequence). CDR3 DNA: TGTGCCACCCAGGGATCCGGAAACACCATATATTTT. Translation gives CATQGSGNTIYF.

The chain couples TRBV7-2 to TRBJ2-7; TRBD2 aligns across 7 bases. With 1 base clipped from V and 6 bases from J, the junction kept 6 bases outside the gene matches. Germline CDR1 reads SGHTA; CDR2 reads FQGNSA. CDR3 length: 14 amino acids. CDR3 sequence reads: CASSLGRGSIEQYF. CDR3 DNA sequence: TGTGCCAGCAGCTTAGGGCGGGGGTCTATCGAGCAGTACTTC.

This chain links TRBV4-3 with TRBJ2-1; D might be TRBD2 (6 bases). This CDR3 has 15 residues. CDR1 LGHNA and CDR2 YSLEER come from the germline V gene. Deletions cut 5 bases from V and 7 bases from J, with 18 bases between. The CDR3 loop reads CASSYRASGGNEQFF. In DNA form, the CDR3 reads TGCGCCAGCAGCTACCGGGCTAGTGGGGGGAATGAGCAGTTCTTC.

The chain couples TRBV6-5 to TRBJ1-4; D gene uncertain. The CDR3 runs to 15 residues. V lost 0 bases, J lost 7 bases, and 12 bases lay in between. CDR1 is MNHEY, CDR2 SVGAGI, per germline. CDR3 nucleotide sequence: TGTGCCAGCAGTTACTCAGGAGGGAAAAGTGAAAAACTGTTTTTT. Encoded protein: CASSYSGGKSEKLFF.

The V and J genes are TRBV6-2 or TRBV6-3 and TRBJ1-2; 9 bases align to TRBD1. The CDR3 extends over 14 amino acids. V was clipped by 4 bases and J by 7 bases; unmatched bases: 7. Germline CDR1 and CDR2: MNHEY and SVGEGT. CDR3 in DNA: TGTGCCAGCAGTTTACGCCGGGACAGGGCTGGCTACACCTTC. Translating gives CASSLRRDRAGYTF.

The CDR3 bases are TGTGCCAGCAGCCGCTCTGACAGGGAGCAGTTCTTC. It codes for CASSRSDREQFF. This sequence joins TRBV11-2 and TRBJ2-1; a possible D gene is TRBD1 (6 bases). V lost 5 bases and J lost 10, with 12 bases in between. This CDR3 is 12 amino acids long. Germline loops: CDR1 SGHAT, CDR2 FQNNGV.

The V gene is TRBV30, the J gene TRBJ2-7; 9 nucleotides agree with TRBD1. V was pared by 4 bases and J by 9 bases, with 13 bases of the junction left unmatched. CDR1 and CDR2 from the germline V gene are GTSNPN and SVGIG (reference sequence). The CDR3 runs 14 residues. The CDR3 spells CAWMGDRVVGGQYF. The CDR3 nucleotides read TGTGCCTGGATGGGGGACAGGGTTGTAGGTGGGCAGTACTTC.

The chain combines TRBV25-1 with TRBJ2-1; possible D gene TRBD2, 7 bases. The V end was cut by 1 base, the J end by 6 bases, with 10 bases between. The germline gives CDR1 MGHDK, CDR2 SYGVNS. This CDR3 has 14 amino acids. The CDR3 region is CASSEWGGSNEQFF. The CDR3 region has the DNA TGTGCCAGCAGTGAATGGGGGGGCAGCAATGAGCAGTTCTTC.

The chain employs TRBV7-9 and TRBJ2-5, with D maybe TRBD1 (6 bases). Between the trimmed V and J ends, which lost 7 bases and 1 base, there was a span of 19 bases. Germline V gene sequence: CDR1 SEHNR, CDR2 FQNEAQ (reference sequence). This CDR3 comprises 16 residues. The CDR3 loop reads CASTSSLTGGQETQYF. CDR3 bases: TGTGCCAGCACCTCTTCATTGACAGGTGGCCAAGAGACCCAGTACTTC.

This chain uses TRBV11-2 with TRBJ2-7; a possible D gene is TRBD2 (5 bases). The CDR3 spans 14 residues. Trimming stripped 1 base from V and 4 bases from J, with 11 bases between. Germline CDR1 reads SGHAT; CDR2 reads FQNNGV. This CDR3 reads CASSLGGRTYEQYF. Written as DNA, the CDR3 is TGTGCCAGCAGCTTAGGTGGTAGGACTTACGAGCAGTACTTC.

V usage is TRBV7-2 and J usage is TRBJ1-2, with 8 bases matching TRBD1. This CDR3 has 15 amino acids. The junction had 7 bases not matched to a gene; V was cut back by 3 bases and J by 4 bases. Germline V gene data show CDR1 as SGHTA and CDR2 as FQGNSA. The CDR3 sequence: CASSLGRQGIYGYTF. CDR3 nucleotides: TGTGCCAGCAGCTTGGGCCGACAGGGGATCTATGGCTACACCTTC.

The CDR3 sequence: CASSYSDSGDQPQHF. CDR3 DNA sequence: TGTGCCAGCAGTTATAGTGACAGTGGGGATCAGCCCCAGCATTTT. The chain is built from TRBV6-5 and TRBJ1-5; possible D gene TRBD1, 5 bases. The germline V gene encodes CDR1 MNHEY and CDR2 SVGAGI. Trimming took off 3 bases at V and 5 bases at J, with 14 bases between the two ends. The CDR3 runs 15 residues.

The chain employs TRBV29-1 and TRBJ2-7; unclear D gene. Per germline, CDR1 SQVTM and CDR2 ANQGSEA. This CDR3 region has 12 residues. V lost 4 bases and J 2 bases, leaving 9 bases between the germline ends. CDR3 sequence: CSVASVTYEQYF. CDR3 DNA sequence: TGCAGCGTTGCGTCGGTAACCTACGAGCAGTACTTC.

The CDR3, as DNA: TGTGCCAGCAGTGAAGTAGGGAGGACTGAAGCTTTCTTT. It is translated as CASSEVGRTEAFF. V usage is TRBV2 and J usage is TRBJ1-1, with D unclear. The CDR3 loop spans 13 amino acids. Looked up from germline, CDR1 is SNHLY and CDR2 is FYNNEI. The V end was cut by 1 base, the J end by 5 bases, with 8 bases between.

The CDR3 is CASVGGSGELFF. The CDR3 coding sequence is TGTGCCAGCGTCGGGGGGTCCGGGGAGCTGTTTTTT. The gene calls are TRBV19 and TRBJ2-2; 7 bases fit TRBD2. Per germline, CDR1 LNHDA and CDR2 SQIVND (reference sequence). This CDR3 is built from 12 residues. The junction had 4 bases not matched to a gene; V was cut back by 9 bases and J by 6 bases.

The DNA of the CDR3 is TGTGCCAGCAGTCTCGACTTGTTCAGCTCCTACGAGCAGTACTTC. Translated: CASSLDLFSSYEQYF. The chain links TRBV5-5 to TRBJ2-7, with unresolved D. CDR1 SGHKS and CDR2 YYEKEE come from the germline V gene (reference sequence). This CDR3 contains 15 residues. V was shortened by 5 bases and J by 0 bases, with 15 bases between the two germline ends.

This clone was seen only once. V and J are TRBV5-4 and TRBJ1-1; possible D gene TRBD1, 6 bases. Germline values: CDR1 SGHNT, CDR2 YYREEE (reference sequence). The V end was cut by 1 base, the J end by 5 bases, with 9 bases between. The CDR3 totals 13 residues. CDR3 region: CASSLQGLTEAFF. CDR3 nucleotides: TGTGCCAGCAGCTTGCAGGGGTTGACTGAAGCTTTCTTT. Full variable domain (missing parts from reference TRBV5-4 and TRBJ1-1): ETGVTQSPTHLIKTRGQQVTLRCSSQSGHNTVSWYQQALGQGPQFIFQYYREEENGRGNFPPRFSGLQFPNYSSELNVNALELDDSALYLCASSLQGLTEAFFGQGTRLTVV.

The chain combines TRBV21-1 with TRBJ2-2; TRBD1 is taken as the D call from the table, unchecked against the DNA. TRBV21-1 is an annotated pseudogene. The CDR3 contains 15 residues. The CDR3 sequence is CASSKTGERTGELFF. The CDR3 DNA sequence: TGTGCCAGCAGCAAGACAGGGGAGAGAACCGGGGAGCTGTTTTTT.

This chain uses TRBV7-2 with TRBJ2-1; 7 nucleotides match TRBD1. The V segment lost 3 bases and the J segment 8 bases; nucleotides outside the gene matches: 10. CDR3 length equals 15 residues. Per the germline V gene, CDR1 is SGHTA and CDR2 is FQGNSA. In DNA, the CDR3 is TGTGCCAGCAGCTTGCCGACAGGGTTGCGGGATGAGCAGTTCTTC. It specifies CASSLPTGLRDEQFF.

This chain connects TRBV5-1 to TRBJ1-1, with D possibly matching TRBD1 (5 bases). CDR3 length equals 14 residues. Trimming left V 3 bases short and J 6 bases short, with 15 bases between. CDR1 is SGHRS and CDR2 is YFSETQ in the germline V gene. Here the CDR3 reads CASSSPQGGAEAFF. For the CDR3, the DNA is TGCGCCAGCAGCTCCCCTCAGGGAGGCGCTGAAGCTTTCTTT.

This chain joins TRBV5-1 and TRBJ1-6; 7 nucleotides align to TRBD1. The CDR3 is 14 residues long. The germline CDR1 and CDR2 sequences are SGHRS and YFSETQ. V lost 4 bases, J lost 6 bases, and 4 bases stayed unmatched. Here the CDR3 DNA reads TGCGCCAGCAGCCCCGGGACAGCTAATTCACCCCTCCACTTT. Protein sequence: CASSPGTANSPLHF.

V and J are TRBV13 and TRBJ2-3; possibly TRBD2 for D (6 bases). V was shortened by 7 bases and J by 0 bases, with 20 bases between the two germline ends. CDR1 is PRHDT and CDR2 is FYEKMQ in the germline V gene (reference sequence). The CDR3 sequence is 17 residues long. The CDR3 sequence is CASTPRGEGSSTDTQYF. DNA for the CDR3: TGTGCCAGCACCCCCCGCGGGGAAGGTTCTAGCACAGATACGCAGTATTTT.